This TCR beta chain was observed in a study of memory CD4+ T cells and cytomegalovirus serostatus. Study-level information: Donors were healthy Belgian adults, several CMV seropositive and 24 seronegative.

The sort gate was single viable CD3+CD4+CD8-CD45RO+ cells for memory CD4+ T cells. The CDR3 runs 14 residues. V shed 5 bases and J shed 8 bases, with 13 bases lying between them. Per the germline V gene, CDR1 is ENHRY and CDR2 is SYGVKD. Profiled with immunoSEQ multiplex PCR; TCRdb holds only in-frame clones, not every one. The table has about 52,000 clones, 65% to 80% seen once. V gene TRBV10-3 combines with J gene TRBJ1-6; D is perhaps TRBD1 (5 bases). Sequencing was performed on memory CD4+ T cells from blood. This clonotype was sampled from an adult in good health and CMV-seropositive. In DNA form, the CDR3 reads TGTGCCATCAGTCTCTCAGGGAACGATTCACCCCTCCACTTT. Protein: CAISLSGNDSPLHF.